Listed below are T cell receptor beta chains from one sample, sequenced in a study of blood T cell repertoires in COVID-19. The repertoire was sequenced with immunoSEQ multiplex PCR; TCRdb's copy has only in-frame clones and lacks some. This repertoire shows tens of thousands of clones, around 79% found once; its top ten account for approximately 5%. What was sequenced was peripheral blood. The receptors were gathered from a woman of 80 years or more with active or convalescent COVID-19. Both conserved end residues are part of each CDR3. D genes are given only for firm matches.

cdr3_aa j_call v_call d_call
CASSPKTGFGETQYF TRBJ2-5 TRBV7-9 TRBD1
CASSLGQGNYGYTF TRBJ1-2 TRBV5-1 NA
CASSHGLAGWETQYF TRBJ2-5 TRBV4-1 TRBD2
CASRTSGVYNSPLHF TRBJ1-6 TRBV3-1/TRBV3-2 NA
CASRLAPGRGLCSNQPQHF TRBJ1-5 TRBV12-2 NA
CASSHTRQVWTGELFF TRBJ2-2 TRBV19 NA
CASSQASNTEAFF TRBJ1-1 TRBV9 NA
CSVRLATLGEQYF TRBJ2-7 TRBV29-1 TRBD2
CASSPHTSATGGELFF TRBJ2-2 TRBV18 TRBD2
CASSYSALAGSPYEQYF TRBJ2-7 TRBV6-7 TRBD2
CASSSQLAGGGETQYF TRBJ2-5 TRBV14 TRBD2
CASSIVRGTGELFF TRBJ2-2 TRBV19 NA
CARGTAGYGYTF TRBJ1-2 TRBV2 NA
CASSSGQGATGYTF TRBJ1-2 TRBV5-4 TRBD1
CASNGDVGQPQHF TRBJ1-5 TRBV19 NA
CASSQGTGGGEQYF TRBJ2-7 TRBV4-1 TRBD1
CASWRRTDTQYF TRBJ2-3 TRBV27 NA
CASSEGVAGGSYEQYF TRBJ2-7 TRBV11-1 TRBD1
CASSFPGLPFDTQYF TRBJ2-3 TRBV5-1 NA
CAWSDRSKQFF TRBJ2-1 TRBV30 NA
CASETGLSSGANVLTF TRBJ2-6 TRBV3-1/TRBV3-2 NA
CASSLGLAGGTYNEQFF TRBJ2-1 TRBV5-1 TRBD2
CASSLIPGLAGETRETQYF TRBJ2-5 TRBV27 TRBD2
CASSLYRGNEQFF TRBJ2-1 TRBV7-9 NA
CASSGGGTGANYGYTF TRBJ1-2 TRBV7-2 TRBD1
CASSQEGLAGVTGELFF TRBJ2-2 TRBV4-3 TRBD2
CASSPEGGRPRNEQFF TRBJ2-1 TRBV9 TRBD2
CASIISRAFF TRBJ1-1 TRBV2 NA
CASSHLTVNTEAFF TRBJ1-1 TRBV5-5 NA
CASSYWRGFGSYEQYF TRBJ2-7 TRBV6-2/TRBV6-3 TRBD2
CASSPTPLAAHLSYEQYF TRBJ2-7 TRBV7-2 TRBD2
CASSLLGTRDHEQFF TRBJ2-1 TRBV7-8 NA
CASSLIDTQTSAPTQYF TRBJ2-3 TRBV18 TRBD2
CASSLRFQGAGGVHEQYF TRBJ2-7 TRBV11-2 TRBD1
CASSIETGHYGYTF TRBJ1-2 TRBV5-6 NA
CASSRPPRERGEQYF TRBJ2-7 TRBV11-2 TRBD2
CASRGLAGATDTQYF TRBJ2-3 TRBV27 TRBD2
CASSLRGMDRANTEAFF TRBJ1-1 TRBV5-1 TRBD1
CASSGKAGQGWVTYNSPLHF TRBJ1-6 TRBV2 TRBD1
CATQGSQETQYF TRBJ2-5 TRBV2 TRBD1
CASSYSTSGSWKYF TRBJ2-5 TRBV6-5 TRBD2
CASSVIAGGPSSGELFF TRBJ2-2 TRBV9 TRBD2
CASSYFNEQYF TRBJ2-7 TRBV6-5 NA
CASSVTSGAPQETQYF TRBJ2-5 TRBV6-2/TRBV6-3 TRBD2
CAISGSGNTYEQYF TRBJ2-7 TRBV10-3 NA
CASSLLPRGELFF TRBJ2-2 TRBV7-6 NA
CATSGGSSGYQETQYF TRBJ2-5 TRBV15 TRBD2
CASSSLAGISSYNEQFF TRBJ2-1 TRBV11-2 TRBD2
CASSPGTSGEQYF TRBJ2-7 TRBV11-3 TRBD2